These 15 T cell receptor beta chains were sequenced from one sample in a study of Graves' ophthalmopathy and Graves' hyperthyroidism. RNA transcripts served as template for amplifying TCR beta CDR3 sequences. First-round RT-PCR with HTBI primers preceded a second-round multiplex PCR. TCRdb called the multiplex PCR reads again in MiXCR, with one record for every CDR3 protein. This sample has approximately 1.2 million distinct CDR3 sequences, with less than 45% found just once. Sequencing input: peripheral blood or thyroid tissue (not recorded which). These receptors all come from an adult man with Graves' hyperthyroidism.

The V and J genes are TRBV2 and TRBJ1-1; TRBD1 aligns across 10 bases. CDR1 is SNHLY, CDR2 FYNNEI, per germline. The CDR3 sequence is 12 residues long. V was clipped by 7 bases and J by 8 bases; unmatched bases: 4. The CDR3 loop reads CASMWGQGEAFF. The CDR3 region has the DNA TGTGCCAGCATGTGGGGACAGGGGGAAGCTTTCTTT.

CDR3 residues: CASSDLGGTYEQYF. CDR3 sequence (DNA): TGTGCCAGCAGCGATCTAGGAGGGACCTACGAGCAGTACTTC. The rearrangement joins TRBV10-3 to TRBJ2-7, with a tentative D call TRBD2 (6 bases). Per the germline V gene, CDR1 is ENHRY and CDR2 is SYGVKD. The CDR3 is 14 amino acids. V lost 10 bases and J 2 bases, leaving 18 bases between the germline ends.

The genes are TRBV7-2 and TRBJ2-7; D gene ambiguous. Looked up from germline, CDR1 is SGHTA and CDR2 is FQGNSA. Trimming removed 2 bases at V and 1 base at J, with 12 bases between. This CDR3 spans 15 amino acids. CDR3 amino acids: CASSLTPTVSYEQYF. CDR3 DNA: TGTGCCAGCAGCTTAACCCCGACGGTTTCCTACGAGCAGTACTTC.

This clonotype was seen only a few times. The chain uses TRBV7-9 and TRBJ2-5, with TRBD2 matching 9 bases. Germline V gene data show CDR1 as SEHNR and CDR2 as FQNEAQ (reference sequence). This CDR3 spans 16 amino acids. J was trimmed by 1 base and V by 3 bases; bases with no gene match: 6. The CDR3 is CASSLYGRGGQETQYF. The CDR3 DNA is TGTGCCAGCAGCTTGTACGGGCGGGGGGGCCAAGAGACCCAGTACTTC.

This clonotype turned up a few times. The V and J genes are TRBV13 and TRBJ2-5, with 12 bases that match TRBD2. The V segment lost 3 bases and the J segment 5 bases; nucleotides outside the gene matches: 7. The CDR3 is made up of 16 amino acids. Germline V gives CDR1 PRHDT, CDR2 FYEKMQ (reference sequence). CDR3 sequence reads: CASSLASGGAGETQYF. The CDR3 DNA follows: TGTGCCAGCAGCTTGGCTAGCGGGGGGGCCGGTGAGACCCAGTACTTC.

The CDR3 DNA follows: TGTGCCAGCGCCACCGGGCCAGGAACCGTTAGCTCCTACGAGCAGTACTTC. This encodes CASATGPGTVSSYEQYF. The V gene is TRBV10-3, the J gene TRBJ2-7; no clear D gene. Between the trimmed V and J ends, which lost 10 bases and 0 bases, there was a span of 25 bases. This CDR3 contains 17 residues. Germline V gives CDR1 ENHRY, CDR2 SYGVKD.

The chain recombines TRBV29-1 with TRBJ2-1; TRBD2 agrees at 9 bases. The CDR3 extends over 15 amino acids. Germline CDR1 reads SQVTM; CDR2 reads ANQGSEA. After removal of 0 bases from V and 10 bases from J, the junction contained 10 bases not matched to a gene. The chain's CDR3 is CSVEDGLSLAGEQFF. CDR3 DNA: TGCAGCGTTGAAGATGGCCTTTCCCTAGCGGGGGAGCAGTTCTTC.

In regard to this clonotype: A much larger clone sits a single nucleotide away, making a read error possible. The gene calls are TRBV9 and TRBJ2-7; 7 bases fit TRBD1. Germline V gives CDR1 SGDLS, CDR2 YYNGEE. This CDR3 contains 13 residues. CDR3 bases: TGTGCCAGCAGTTTTGGGACAGTCTACGGGCAGTACTTC. Protein: CASSFGTVYGQYF.

The rearrangement links TRBV14 to TRBJ2-7; D remains ambiguous. The CDR3 runs 13 residues. Per germline, CDR1 SGHDN and CDR2 FVKESK. Trimming took 3 bases from V and 4 from J, leaving 10 bases between them. The CDR3 nucleotides are TGTGCCAGCAGCCAGATCCAGTCGTACGAGCAGTACTTC. Translating it yields CASSQIQSYEQYF.

Remarks on this clonotype: Since a much larger clone is just one base distant, this may be a read error. The genes are TRBV19 and TRBJ1-1; a weak D match, TRBD1 (5 bases). The CDR3 is 13 amino acids. CDR1 is LNHDA and CDR2 is SQIVND in the germline V gene (reference sequence). In DNA form, the CDR3 reads TGTGCCAATAGTATCACAGGTAATTTTGAAGCTTTCTTT. It translates to CANSITGNFEAFF.

Many counts were recorded for this clonotype. This rearrangement joins TRBV9 to TRBJ2-7, with D perhaps assigned TRBD1 or TRBD2 (5 bases each). The CDR3 extends over 14 amino acids. Deletions cut 4 bases from V and 3 bases from J, with 14 bases between. Germline V lookup: CDR1 SGDLS, CDR2 YYNGEE. The CDR3: CASSTGTRGYEQYF. The CDR3 bases are TGTGCCAGCAGCACCGGGACCCGGGGCTACGAGCAGTACTTC. The complete variable domain, with remaining parts taken from reference TRBV9 and TRBJ2-7, reads DSGVTQTPKHLITATGQRVTLRCSPRSGDLSVYWYQQSLDQGLQFLIQYYNGEERAKGNILERFSAQQFPDLHSELNLSSLELGDSALYFCASSTGTRGYEQYFGPGTRLTVT.

The gene calls are TRBV19 and TRBJ2-2; the D gene is possibly TRBD2 (7 bases). The CDR3 has 15 residues. Germline V gene lookup returns CDR1 LNHDA and CDR2 SQIVND (reference sequence). Trimming took off 11 bases at V and 6 bases at J, with 22 bases between the two ends. For the CDR3, the DNA is TGTGCCTCTCGGAGGGGAGGGGGGGACGCCGGGGAGCTGTTTTTT. This translates into CASRRGGGDAGELFF.

There are many counts of this clonotype. The CDR3 is CASSDTEGLAEAFF. CDR3 nucleotide sequence: TGTGCCAGCAGTGATACGGAGGGACTGGCTGAAGCTTTCTTT. The V and J genes are TRBV2 and TRBJ1-1; perhaps TRBD1 as D (5 bases). This CDR3 has 14 residues. Germline lookup yields CDR1 SNHLY and CDR2 FYNNEI. V lost 3 bases and J lost 6, with 14 bases in between.

Turning to this clonotype: This is likely a read error, given that the CDR3 carries no conserved phenylalanine or tryptophan at its end. This chain links TRBV6-5 with TRBJ1-6, with D possibly being TRBD1 (6 bases). The CDR3 sequence is 16 residues long. Per germline, CDR1 MNHEY and CDR2 SVGAGI. V was clipped by 4 bases and J by 0 bases, with 10 bases between them. CDR3 DNA sequence: TGTGCCAGCAGTTCCAGGACAGACTCCTATAATTCACCCCTCCACTCT. Translation gives CASSSRTDSYNSPLHS.

This clonotype has only a few counts. The chain couples TRBV12-3 or TRBV12-4 to TRBJ1-5, with D possibly TRBD1 on 5 matching bases. The CDR3 is 17 amino acids. V lost 2 bases and J 0 bases, leaving 14 bases between the germline ends. The CDR3 DNA sequence: TGTGCCAGCAGTTTACCCCAAAGGGGACCTAGCAATCAGCCCCAGCATTTT. It codes for CASSLPQRGPSNQPQHF.